What follows describes a single T cell receptor (beta chain). Its antigen is currently unknown. The data originate from a study of blood T cells in healthy people across ages. Study conclusions and caveats: Donor CMV status was unknown, possibly confounding expanded clonotype changes.

A J-beta primer mix and a sample-barcoded 5' primer were used in a second PCR of about 7 to 12 cycles. TCRdb re-called the 5' RACE reads with MiXCR, one entry per CDR3 protein. This table holds about 1.7 million distinct CDR3 sequences, 28% found once. V lost 4 bases, J lost 5 bases, and 9 bases stayed unmatched. This CDR3 spans 14 amino acids. Germline V gene sequence: CDR1 DFQATT, CDR2 SNEGSKA (reference sequence). The specimen sequenced was blood. The clonotype was recovered from a woman aged 25 to 45 in good health. The J gene is TRBJ2-7, the V gene TRBV20-1, with 9 bases aligning to TRBD1. The CDR3 is CSAKQGAGDHEQYF. CDR3 nucleotides: TGCAGTGCTAAACAGGGGGCAGGGGATCACGAGCAGTACTTC.